This T cell receptor (beta chain) came from a study of blood T cell repertoires in COVID-19 (dated by TCRdb to 2018 to 2021). About the investigation overall: Collaborator samples came from the United States, Italy and Spain and covered acute and convalescent phases of COVID-19. The repertoires were released in a freely available public database meant as a resource for research on the immune response to SARS-CoV-2. The prospective study material was composed of cDNA or gDNA derived from T cells, B-cell-depleted T cells, or PBMCs. HLA class I and class II types, where available, came from metadata supplied by the sample provider rather than from assay-based typing. The dataset comprised deeply sampled blood TCRbeta repertoires from subjects exposed to, actively infected with, or recovered from COVID-19. The samples were drawn from two sources: the first 160 participants of the ongoing ImmuneRACE study, and over 1,000 subjects contributed by 6 global collaborators. Nearly every sample came with metadata listing a de-identified subject ID, COVID-19 status, age in years and sex.

Comments on this clone: Its target antigen remains unknown. No base-level quality is on record; no much larger clone is a single base apart.

The germline V end is reduced by 5 bases and the J end by 3 bases; junction bases left unmatched: 5. The germline V gene (reference sequence) provides CDR1 MNHEY and CDR2 SMNVEV. From the cysteine up to the phenylalanine, the CDR3 has a length of 15 residues. Just the 45-base CDR3 DNA is kept, in frame starting at base 1. Summary of the overall study and its limitations: The quantity of clinical and demographic metadata differed by source and by participant and was supplied without curation.

In the prospective study, participants were roughly 18 to 89 years old, resided in 24 geographic areas of the United States, and were enrolled through a virtual design. In the prospective study, participants were assigned to cohorts based on the clinical history participants reported in a screening survey and a study questionnaire. ImmuneRACE Cohort 3 recovered participants were defined by two consecutive negative NP/OP PCR tests, healthcare professional clearance, or symptom resolution. Mobile phlebotomists in the prospective study collected whole blood, serum and a nasopharyngeal or oropharyngeal swab from every participant. Participants in the prospective study had the option to provide additional blood draws and questionnaires over a roughly 2-month period. Blood samples from the prospective study were shipped frozen or at room temperature prior to DNA extraction. TCRbeta CDR3 regions were amplified from genomic DNA using the immunoSEQ Assay, a bias-controlled multiplex PCR. On the authors' methods: The number of nucleated cells in each sample was estimated from the amplification of reference gene primers within the assay. Sequence reads were collapsed and filtered to measure the absolute abundance of every unique TCRbeta CDR3 rearrangement. Productive Simpson clonality was computed per sample as the square root of Simpson's diversity index over productive rearrangements. The table comes from immuneACCESS by way of TCRdb, which keeps in-frame sequences with V and J called. Part of the clones is missing from these tables; in studies checked, under half for an unresolved V gene and the rest for unknown reasons. V, J and clone size are those of that table, while D and trimming were read from the DNA. The sample includes around 400,000 clones, with around 86% observed a single time. The ten top clones hold about 5.4% of the sample.

The sequence joins TRBV27 to TRBJ1-5, with 9 middle bases fitting TRBD1. The sample consisted of PBMCs or T cells enriched from blood (not recorded which). This TCR was recovered from a woman aged 50 to 65 who had recovered from COVID-19. Read as DNA, the sequence is TGTGCCAGCAGTGCCGGGACAGGGTCCAATCAGCCCCAGCATTTT. Its translation is CASSAGTGSNQPQHF.